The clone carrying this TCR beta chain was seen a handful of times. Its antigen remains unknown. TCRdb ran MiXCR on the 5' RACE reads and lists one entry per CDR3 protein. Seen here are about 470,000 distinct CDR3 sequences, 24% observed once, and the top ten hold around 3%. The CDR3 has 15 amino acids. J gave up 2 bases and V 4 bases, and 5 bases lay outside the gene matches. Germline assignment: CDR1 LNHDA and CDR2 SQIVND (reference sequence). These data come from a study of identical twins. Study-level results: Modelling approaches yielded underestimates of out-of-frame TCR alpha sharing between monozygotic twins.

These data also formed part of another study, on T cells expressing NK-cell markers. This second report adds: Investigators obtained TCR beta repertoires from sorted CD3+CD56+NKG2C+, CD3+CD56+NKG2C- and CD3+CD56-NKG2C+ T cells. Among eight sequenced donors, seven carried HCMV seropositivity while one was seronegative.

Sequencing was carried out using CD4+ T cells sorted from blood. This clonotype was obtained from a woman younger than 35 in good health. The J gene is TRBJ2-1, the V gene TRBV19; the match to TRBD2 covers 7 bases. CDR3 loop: CASSKERGAYNEQFF. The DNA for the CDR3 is TGTGCCAGTAGTAAGGAGCGGGGTGCCTACAATGAGCAGTTCTTC.